A selection of T cell receptor beta chains follows, all from one sample in a study of T cell responses to AZD1222 COVID-19 vaccine. Here immunoSEQ multiplex PCR was the method, and the copy in TCRdb shows in-frame clones only, minus some. Among roughly 99,000 clones, nearly 90% were seen once, and the ten largest hold roughly 5%. The sample consisted of peripheral blood, taken 28 days after the second AZD1222 dose. The source of these receptors is an adult who received the AZD1222 COVID-19 vaccine. CDR3s include the opening cysteine and the closing phenylalanine or tryptophan. The size of a clone is reported for some rows only, either as once, few or many, or as a class for expanded clones.

clone_size j_call v_call cdr3_aa
. TRBJ1-1 TRBV4-1 CASSTPGRGTEAFF
. TRBJ2-2 TRBV5-4 CASSERDRGLTGELFF
. TRBJ2-7 TRBV10-3 CAISERRGSSYEQYF
. TRBJ2-1 TRBV20-1 CSASVAEHRRSYNEQFF
. TRBJ1-6 TRBV6-5 CASSSSGQGNSPLHF
. TRBJ1-6 TRBV19 CASSTEDRTFGSPLHF
. TRBJ2-1 TRBV27 CASSLRGYEQFF
. TRBJ2-5 TRBV7-9 CASSLLGQQETQYF
few TRBJ2-1 TRBV9 CASSVGQGAYNEQFF
. TRBJ2-7 TRBV7-2 CASSLGSRGRSYEQYF
. TRBJ2-7 TRBV2 CASKRGSYEQYF
. TRBJ2-3 TRBV10-2 CASSESWQRSTDTQYF
. TRBJ1-1 TRBV18 CASSPDRDGTEAFF
. TRBJ2-3 TRBV3-1/TRBV3-2 CASSPGGRYTDTQYF
once TRBJ1-2 TRBV19 CASSPSNTPYGYTF
. TRBJ2-7 TRBV29-1 CSVGHSSYEQYF
. TRBJ2-2 TRBV4-1 CASSQEGNTGELFF
. TRBJ2-7 TRBV11-2 CASTSAGSTYEQYF
. TRBJ1-3 TRBV7-2 CASSLGAAGNTIYF
. TRBJ2-3 TRBV5-1 CASRQNTDTQYF
. TRBJ2-3 TRBV4-1 CASSQRGVSSTDTQYF
. TRBJ2-7 TRBV10-3 CAIAGEPLYEQYF
. TRBJ2-5 TRBV25-1 CASSELLITSGETQYF
once TRBJ1-5 TRBV10-1 CASSPAWNSYQPQHF
. TRBJ2-3 TRBV7-3 CASSLSGGPTDTQYF
. TRBJ1-5 TRBV5-6 CASSRTGLRQPQHF
. TRBJ2-5 TRBV7-2 CASSRSTSGGEETQYF
once TRBJ2-7 TRBV7-2 CASSLAQSGVYEQYF
. TRBJ1-3 TRBV7-9 CASSSLPTTGVAGNTIYF
. TRBJ2-3 TRBV19 CASSTGFRGEEDTQYF
. TRBJ1-1 TRBV19 CASSGTEDYMNTEAFF
. TRBJ1-1 TRBV5-1 CASSLGAEAFF
. TRBJ2-2 TRBV4-1 CASSAPRLVNTGELFF
. TRBJ2-1 TRBV11-1 CASSAELAGHDNEQFF
. TRBJ2-6 TRBV6-1 CASSATGGFGANVLTF
. TRBJ1-3 TRBV5-5 CASSLGRDGNTIYF
. TRBJ1-6 TRBV27 CASSPLGRYRGEGNSPLHF
. TRBJ1-2 TRBV30 CAWTPSLGGYTF
. TRBJ1-1 TRBV12-3/TRBV12-4 CASSNTVTTEAFF
. TRBJ2-7 TRBV7-2 CASSRRDRGYEQYF
few TRBJ1-6 TRBV4-2 CASSQDLDHTPLHF
few TRBJ2-5 TRBV5-1 CASSLGTGGRGETQYF
. TRBJ2-1 TRBV13 CASSLGQGAGEQFF
. TRBJ1-2 TRBV5-1 CASSLVGGDPSNYGYTF
. TRBJ2-2 TRBV18 CASSGSGLNTGELFF
once TRBJ1-3 TRBV7-6 CASSRTGGSGNTIYF
. TRBJ2-5 TRBV7-9 CASSLGSAQETQYF
. TRBJ2-2 TRBV7-6 CASSPRADTGELFF